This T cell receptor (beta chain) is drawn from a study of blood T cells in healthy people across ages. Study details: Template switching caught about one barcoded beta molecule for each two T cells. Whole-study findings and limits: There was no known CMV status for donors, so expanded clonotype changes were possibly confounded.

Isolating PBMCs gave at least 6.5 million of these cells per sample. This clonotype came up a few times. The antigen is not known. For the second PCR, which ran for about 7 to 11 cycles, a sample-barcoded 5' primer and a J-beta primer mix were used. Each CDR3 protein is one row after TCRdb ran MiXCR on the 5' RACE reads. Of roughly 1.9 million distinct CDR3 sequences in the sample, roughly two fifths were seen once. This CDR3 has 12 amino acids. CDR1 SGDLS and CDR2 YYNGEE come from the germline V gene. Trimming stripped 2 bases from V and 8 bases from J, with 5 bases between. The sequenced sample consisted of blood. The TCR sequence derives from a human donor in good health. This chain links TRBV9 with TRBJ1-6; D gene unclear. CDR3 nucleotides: TGTGCCAGCAGCGTCCCCCATTCACCCCTCCACTTT. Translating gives CASSVPHSPLHF.